In this sample, the clone carrying this T cell receptor (beta chain) turned up a few times. The antigen remains unidentified. The investigators reverse transcribed all of the isolated RNA, so they sequenced expressed TCRB transcripts. Generated by immunoSEQ multiplex PCR, the TCRdb table keeps only in-frame clones and is missing some. The sample carries 350,000 to 450,000 clones, approximately 12% recorded once. These data belong to a study of beta chain features in type 1 diabetes. The length of the CDR3 is 11 residues. The germline CDR1 and CDR2 sequences are LNHDA and SQIVND (reference sequence). The V end lost 9 bases, the J end lost 7 bases, and 12 bases lay between the germline ends. Notes on the study in general: Type 1 diabetes patients had moderately but significantly shorter TCRB CDR3s in all four CD4+ subsets.

This clonotype was sampled from a woman aged 18 to 35 with type 1 diabetes. The rearrangement joins TRBV19 to TRBJ1-2; D gene uncertain. The sequenced sample was naive CD4+ T cells from blood. The CDR3 coding sequence is TGTGCCAGCACCTCCGAGATTGGCTACACCTTC. This gives the protein CASTSEIGYTF.